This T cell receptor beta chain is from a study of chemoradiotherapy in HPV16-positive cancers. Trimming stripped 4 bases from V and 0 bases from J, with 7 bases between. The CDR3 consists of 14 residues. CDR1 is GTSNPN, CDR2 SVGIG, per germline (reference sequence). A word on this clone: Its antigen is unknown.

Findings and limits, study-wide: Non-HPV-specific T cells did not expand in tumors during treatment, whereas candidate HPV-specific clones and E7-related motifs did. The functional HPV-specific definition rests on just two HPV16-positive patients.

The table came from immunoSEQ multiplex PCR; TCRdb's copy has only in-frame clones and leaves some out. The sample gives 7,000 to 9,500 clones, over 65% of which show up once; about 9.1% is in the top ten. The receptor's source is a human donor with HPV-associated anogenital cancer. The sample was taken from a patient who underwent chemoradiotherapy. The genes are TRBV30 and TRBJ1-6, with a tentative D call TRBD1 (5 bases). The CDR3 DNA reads TGTGCCTGGACGGGGGACTCCTATAATTCACCCCTCCACTTT. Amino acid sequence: CAWTGDSYNSPLHF.